This TCR beta chain was sequenced for a study of type 1 regulatory T cells. At the level of the study: T-allo10 is an in vitro-generated, Tr1-enriched CD4 T cell product specific for alloantigen.

The sample holds a few counts of this clonotype. TCRdb re-called the reads through MiXCR, storing one row per CDR3 protein. The sample gives around 88,000 distinct CDR3 sequences, 25% to 40% of which show up once; 2% to 2.5% is in the top ten. Deletions cut 5 bases from V and 5 bases from J, with 12 bases between. The CDR3 runs 13 residues. The V gene's germline CDR1 is SGHTA and CDR2 FQGNSA. The receptor's source is a human donor in good health. The chain employs TRBV7-2 and TRBJ1-1; D is uncertain. Sequencing was performed on CD4+ T cells, either the whole sample or a sorted fraction (not recorded which). CDR3 in DNA: TGTGCCAGCAGCCCGGTGATGGGGACTGAAGCTTTCTTT. It encodes CASSPVMGTEAFF.